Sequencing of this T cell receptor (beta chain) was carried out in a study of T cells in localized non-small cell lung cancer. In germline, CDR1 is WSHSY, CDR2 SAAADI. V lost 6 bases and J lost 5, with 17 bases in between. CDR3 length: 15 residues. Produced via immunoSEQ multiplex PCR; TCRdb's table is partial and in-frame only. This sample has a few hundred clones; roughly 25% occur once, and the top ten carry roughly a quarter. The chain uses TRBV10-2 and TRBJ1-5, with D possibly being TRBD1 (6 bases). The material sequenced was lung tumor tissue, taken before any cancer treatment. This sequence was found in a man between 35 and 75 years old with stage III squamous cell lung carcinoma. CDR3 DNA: TGCGCCAGCAGACAGACCGGGACATCGGATCAGCCCCAGCATTTT. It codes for CASRQTGTSDQPQHF.